These 26 T cell receptor beta chains were sequenced from one sample in a study of cytomegalovirus exposure and HLA in healthy donors. Use of 60 Vbeta and 13 Jbeta primers characterized the PCR. The assay was immunoSEQ multiplex PCR, and TCRdb's table has in-frame clones only and misses some. The sample includes around 90,000 clones, roughly 63% of them seen just once. The specimen sequenced was PBMCs. The receptors shown here come from a boy between 10 and 17 years old in good health and CMV-seropositive.

This clone was seen just once. The rearrangement links TRBV4-3 to TRBJ2-3, with 8 bases fitting TRBD2. The CDR3 consists of 17 residues. Losses at the gene ends were 0 bases for V and 4 bases for J; bases not matched to a gene: 9. CDR1 and CDR2 from the germline V gene are LGHNA and YSLEER. The CDR3 coding sequence is TGCGCCAGCAGCCAAGATTGGGCGGGAGGAGTCGCAGATACGCAGTATTTT. Its translation: CASSQDWAGGVADTQYF.

This clone has only a few counts. The chain couples TRBV6-1 to TRBJ2-1, with 7 nucleotides matching TRBD2. CDR1 and CDR2 (germline): MNHNS, SASEGT. The V gene end was trimmed by 8 bases and the J gene end by 5 bases; junction bases not matched to a gene: 12. The CDR3 contains 15 residues. The CDR3 here is CASLDRGLPHNEQFF. DNA of the CDR3: TGTGCCAGCCTAGATCGGGGACTACCTCACAATGAGCAGTTCTTC.

The chain has TRBV29-1 and TRBJ1-4, with a possible D match to TRBD1 (6 bases). The V end lost 4 bases, the J end lost 2 bases, and 14 bases lay between the germline ends. The germline V gene encodes CDR1 SQVTM and CDR2 ANQGSEA. The CDR3 contains 15 residues. The CDR3 nucleotides are TGCAGCGTTGCTGGTGCGGGGGGCACTAATGAAAAACTGTTTTTT. This gives the protein CSVAGAGGTNEKLFF.

This clone came up once. The gene calls are TRBV14 and TRBJ2-7; 9 bases are a match to TRBD1. The trim removed 0 bases at V and 2 bases at J, leaving 8 bases unmatched. Germline V gene sequence: CDR1 SGHDN, CDR2 FVKESK. CDR3 length: 17 amino acids. CDR3 DNA: TGTGCCAGCAGCCAAGATCTAGGGGACAGGGCACCCTACGAGCAGTACTTC. It yields the protein CASSQDLGDRAPYEQYF.

There are a few counts of this clone. The rearrangement uses TRBV5-1 and TRBJ1-3, with 9 bases matching TRBD1. Germline V lookup: CDR1 SGHRS, CDR2 YFSETQ. J gave up 1 base and V 0 bases, and 2 bases lay outside the gene matches. CDR3 size: 16 residues. The CDR3 loop reads CASSLDGTGSGNTIYF. The CDR3 DNA sequence: TGCGCCAGCAGCTTGGACGGGACAGGGTCTGGAAACACCATATATTTT.

This chain connects TRBV5-8 to TRBJ2-1, with 12 bases aligning to TRBD2. CDR1 is SGHTS and CDR2 is YDEGEE in the germline V gene. The CDR3 has 16 residues. The trim removed 9 bases at V and 8 bases at J, leaving 15 bases unmatched. The CDR3 loop reads CATAFGTSGPGDEQFF. The CDR3, as DNA: TGTGCCACCGCCTTCGGGACTAGCGGGCCAGGGGATGAGCAGTTCTTC.

The gene calls are TRBV5-6 and TRBJ2-7, with D maybe TRBD1 (5 bases). This CDR3 has 14 amino acids. Germline lookup yields CDR1 SGHDT and CDR2 YYEEEE. Trimming cost V 1 base and J 2 bases, with 10 bases left between them. CDR3 in DNA: TGTGCCAGCAGCTTGCTGGGGCAGACCTACGAGCAGTACTTC. Its translation is CASSLLGQTYEQYF.

This clone came up once. V usage is TRBV10-2 and J usage is TRBJ1-6; no definite D call. The CDR3 has 14 residues. CDR1 WSHSY and CDR2 SAAADI come from the germline V gene. Trimming removed 1 base at V and 11 bases at J, with 12 bases between. CDR3 nucleotides: TGCGCCAGCAGTGAGTATGCGGGAGAAACACCCCTCCACTTT. Its translation is CASSEYAGETPLHF.

A few counts support this clone. This chain links TRBV6-5 with TRBJ1-5; D is perhaps TRBD1 (5 bases). The CDR3 consists of 15 residues. V was cut by 5 bases and J by 6 bases, with 17 bases left in between. Germline V gene sequence: CDR1 MNHEY, CDR2 SVGAGI. Here the CDR3 DNA reads TGTGCCAGCAGTAAGACACAGGAGGGGCGTCAGCCCCAGCATTTT. This encodes CASSKTQEGRQPQHF.

This clone has only a few counts. The rearrangement joins TRBV19 to TRBJ1-1; 12 nucleotides align to TRBD1. V lost 8 bases to trimming and J lost 4 bases; unmatched junction nucleotides: 14. The CDR3 contains 17 residues. Germline CDR1 and CDR2: LNHDA and SQIVND (reference sequence). Here the CDR3 reads CASRRDRGPQGGTEAFF. The DNA for the CDR3 is TGTGCCAGTCGCCGGGACAGGGGGCCTCAGGGTGGCACTGAAGCTTTCTTT.

The chain uses TRBV7-2 and TRBJ1-3; D possibly corresponds to TRBD1 (5 bases). The V end was cut by 0 bases, the J end by 4 bases, with 10 bases between. The length of the CDR3 is 15 residues. Germline assignment: CDR1 SGHTA and CDR2 FQGNSA. The CDR3 spells CASSLAGASGNTIYF. In nucleotides, the CDR3 is TGTGCCAGCAGCTTAGCAGGGGCATCGGGAAACACCATATATTTT. The full variable domain, rest sourced from reference TRBV7-2 and TRBJ1-3, is GAGVSQSPSNKVTEKGKDVELRCDPISGHTALYWYRQSLGQGLEFLIYFQGNSAPDKSGLPSDRFSAERTGGSVSTLTIQRTQQEDSAVYLCASSLAGASGNTIYFGEGSWLTVV.

This chain joins TRBV4-3 and TRBJ2-5; D not resolved. Germline CDR1 is LGHNA and CDR2 is YSLEER. This CDR3 has 14 amino acids. V was shortened by 1 base and J by 5 bases, with 11 bases between the two germline ends. CDR3 bases: TGCGCCAGCAGCCAAGCGACGACTGTGGAGACCCAGTACTTC. Encoded protein: CASSQATTVETQYF.

This clone was detected only a few times. This rearrangement joins TRBV5-6 to TRBJ2-5; 8 bases are a match to TRBD2. The J call may not be correct, given that the DNA end is closer to TRBJ2-7. CDR3 length: 15 residues. The germline gives CDR1 SGHDT, CDR2 YYEEEE. The CDR3 DNA is TGTGCCAGCAGCTCGGGCGGGGGGATCCACTACGAGCAGTACTTC. Translated: CASSSGGGIHYEQYF.

The chain links TRBV19 to TRBJ2-7, with D possibly matching TRBD1 (6 bases). The germline V gene has CDR1 LNHDA and CDR2 SQIVND (reference sequence). V lost 5 bases to trimming and J lost 6 bases, with 23 bases between them. The CDR3 runs 16 residues. The CDR3 DNA sequence: TGTGCCAGTAGTGCATATACCGGGACAAGTAACGTCGAGCAGTACTTC. Amino acid sequence: CASSAYTGTSNVEQYF.

The rearrangement uses TRBV29-1 and TRBJ2-1; maybe TRBD2 (6 bases). This CDR3 has 11 amino acids. Deletions cut 4 bases from V and 10 bases from J, with 11 bases between. The germline V gene has CDR1 SQVTM and CDR2 ANQGSEA. The CDR3 loop is CSVVGTGEQFF. The CDR3 DNA reads as TGCAGCGTTGTAGGGACTGGGGAGCAGTTCTTC.

In this sample, this clone turned up a few times. The chain is built from TRBV7-9 and TRBJ2-1; 7 bases match TRBD2. In germline, CDR1 is SEHNR, CDR2 FQNEAQ (reference sequence). With 10 bases clipped from V and 13 bases from J, the junction kept 13 bases outside the gene matches. The CDR3 consists of 12 residues. As DNA, the CDR3 is TGTGCCATCGACCTCCCGAGAGCGGGACAGTTCTTC. This encodes CAIDLPRAGQFF.

The chain combines TRBV5-1 with TRBJ2-1; D might be TRBD2 (6 bases). Germline assignment: CDR1 SGHRS and CDR2 YFSETQ. This CDR3 has 14 residues. The V and J ends lost 3 bases and 4 bases respectively, with 11 bases between them. The DNA for the CDR3 is TGCGCCAGCAGCTCTGGGCGGGAATACAATGAGCAGTTCTTC. It encodes CASSSGREYNEQFF.

The genes are TRBV9 and TRBJ1-1; D gene ambiguous. The V gene lost 0 bases and the J gene lost 0 bases, with 9 bases spanning the gap. Germline V lookup: CDR1 SGDLS, CDR2 YYNGEE. This CDR3 is 15 amino acids long. The CDR3 loop is CASSVAPGMNTEAFF. CDR3 in DNA: TGTGCCAGCAGCGTAGCTCCAGGAATGAACACTGAAGCTTTCTTT. The variable domain in full, with the rest retrieved from reference TRBV9 and TRBJ1-1, is DSGVTQTPKHLITATGQRVTLRCSPRSGDLSVYWYQQSLDQGLQFLIQYYNGEERAKGNILERFSAQQFPDLHSELNLSSLELGDSALYFCASSVAPGMNTEAFFGQGTRLTVV.

The rearrangement links TRBV5-1 to TRBJ1-1, with 9 bases fitting TRBD1. There are 14 residues in the CDR3. Germline V gene sequence: CDR1 SGHRS, CDR2 YFSETQ. J lost 1 base, V lost 3 bases, and 1 base had no gene match. The CDR3: CASSWGQGNTEAFF. CDR3 DNA sequence: TGCGCCAGCAGCTGGGGACAGGGGAACACTGAAGCTTTCTTT.

V and J are TRBV29-1 and TRBJ2-2; 10 nucleotides agree with TRBD1. After removal of 3 bases from V and 3 bases from J, the junction contained 1 base not matched to a gene. Germline CDR1 and CDR2: SQVTM and ANQGSEA. The CDR3 consists of 14 residues. In nucleotides, the CDR3 is TGCAGCGTTGAGGACAGGGGGTACACCGGGGAGCTGTTTTTT. As protein: CSVEDRGYTGELFF.

The chain couples TRBV7-9 to TRBJ1-2; D is undetermined. Germline loops: CDR1 SEHNR, CDR2 FQNEAQ (reference sequence). This CDR3 is built from 13 residues. V dropped 4 bases and J dropped 2 bases, with 8 bases sitting between them. CDR3: CASSSGANYGYTF. The CDR3 coding sequence is TGTGCCAGCAGCTCGGGAGCGAACTATGGCTACACCTTC.

The chain's CDR3 is CASSLVGGGEAFF. The CDR3 DNA reads as TGTGCCAGCAGCTTAGTTGGGGGGGGCGAAGCTTTCTTT. The gene calls are TRBV7-8 and TRBJ1-1, with TRBD1 as a possible D gene (6 bases). Deletions cut 1 base from V and 8 bases from J, with 11 bases between. This CDR3 is 13 amino acids long. CDR1 SGHVS and CDR2 FQNEAQ come from the germline V gene.

This chain uses TRBV6-1 with TRBJ1-5; no firm D call. Trimming removed 3 bases at V and 3 bases at J, with 12 bases between. This CDR3 is built from 15 residues. In germline, CDR1 is MNHNS, CDR2 SASEGT. CDR3 residues: CASSEGGGFNQPQHF. In DNA, the CDR3 is TGTGCCAGCAGTGAGGGAGGCGGCTTCAATCAGCCCCAGCATTTT.

The rearrangement links TRBV15 to TRBJ2-3; TRBD2 aligns across 9 bases. The CDR3 has 16 amino acids. The J segment lost 2 bases and the V segment lost 7 bases, leaving 10 bases of the junction unmatched. The germline gives CDR1 LNHNV, CDR2 YYDKDF (reference sequence). The CDR3 DNA sequence: TGTGCCACCAAGTATCAAGGCGGGAGGGACACAGATACGCAGTATTTT. This sequence encodes CATKYQGGRDTDTQYF. The full variable domain, completed using reference TRBV15 and TRBJ2-3, is DAMVIQNPRYQVTQFGKPVTLSCSQTLNHNVMYWYQQKSSQAPKLLFHYYDKDFNNEADTPDNFQSRRPNTSFCFLDIRSPGLGDTAMYLCATKYQGGRDTDTQYFGPGTRLTVL.

CDR3 amino acids: CASSTTGVKDEAFF. The CDR3 coding sequence is TGTGCCAGTAGTACAACAGGGGTTAAGGATGAAGCTTTCTTT. The chain joins TRBV19 to TRBJ1-1; 7 nucleotides align to TRBD1. The germline gives CDR1 LNHDA, CDR2 SQIVND (reference sequence). The CDR3 is made up of 14 amino acids. With V trimmed by 4 bases and J by 7 bases, 9 bases remained unmatched.

This CDR3 is CASSYSHGGSWELFF. Written as DNA, the CDR3 is TGTGCCAGCAGTTACTCGCACGGGGGTTCGTGGGAACTGTTTTTT. The chain couples TRBV6-5 to TRBJ1-4, with a weak D call TRBD1 (5 bases). Per the germline V gene, CDR1 is MNHEY and CDR2 is SVGAGI. V was pared by 0 bases and J by 12 bases, with 17 bases between. The CDR3 is 15 amino acids.